Detailed here is one T cell receptor (beta chain). In TCRdb, the RT-PCR reads were re-called with MiXCR into one record per CDR3 protein. The repertoire has hundreds of thousands of distinct CDR3 sequences, 14% of them found once; the top ten carry roughly 4%. The source is a female donor in good health, serving as a healthy control. The sequenced material came from memory CD4+ T cells from blood.

This chain's CDR3 is CAIRASGGAIRETQYF. The DNA of the CDR3 is TGTGCCATCCGGGCTAGCGGGGGGGCGATCCGGGAGACCCAGTACTTC. The rearrangement links TRBV10-3 to TRBJ2-5, with 12 positions matching TRBD2. V lost 8 bases and J lost 5; bases outside the gene matches: 12. The germline V gene has CDR1 ENHRY and CDR2 SYGVKD. This CDR3 spans 16 amino acids.